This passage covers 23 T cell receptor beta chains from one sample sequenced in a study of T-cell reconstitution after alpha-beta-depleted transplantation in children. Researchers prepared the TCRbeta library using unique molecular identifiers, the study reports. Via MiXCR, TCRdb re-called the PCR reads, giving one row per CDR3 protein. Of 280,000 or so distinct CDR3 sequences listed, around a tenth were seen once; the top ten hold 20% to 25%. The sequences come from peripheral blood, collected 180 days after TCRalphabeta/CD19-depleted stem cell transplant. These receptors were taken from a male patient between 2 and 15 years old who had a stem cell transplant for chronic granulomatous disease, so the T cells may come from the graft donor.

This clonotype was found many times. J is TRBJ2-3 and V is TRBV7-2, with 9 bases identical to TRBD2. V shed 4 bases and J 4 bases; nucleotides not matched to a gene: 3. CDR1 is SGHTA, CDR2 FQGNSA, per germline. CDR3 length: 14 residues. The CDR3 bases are TGTGCCAGCAGCTGGGGACTAGCCCCAGATACGCAGTATTTT. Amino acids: CASSWGLAPDTQYF.

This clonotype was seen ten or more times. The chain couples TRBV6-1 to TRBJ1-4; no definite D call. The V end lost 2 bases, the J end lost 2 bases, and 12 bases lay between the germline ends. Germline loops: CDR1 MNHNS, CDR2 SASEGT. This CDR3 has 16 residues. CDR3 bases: TGTGCCAGCAGTGAATTGAAGGTTTCCACTAATGAAAAACTGTTTTTT. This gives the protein CASSELKVSTNEKLFF.

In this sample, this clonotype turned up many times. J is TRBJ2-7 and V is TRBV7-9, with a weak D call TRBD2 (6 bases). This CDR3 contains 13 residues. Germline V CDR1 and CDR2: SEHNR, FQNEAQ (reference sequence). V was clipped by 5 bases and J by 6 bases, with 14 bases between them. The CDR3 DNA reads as TGTGCCAGCAGCCCAGGTAGTAGCGGCGAGCAGTACTTC. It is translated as CASSPGSSGEQYF.

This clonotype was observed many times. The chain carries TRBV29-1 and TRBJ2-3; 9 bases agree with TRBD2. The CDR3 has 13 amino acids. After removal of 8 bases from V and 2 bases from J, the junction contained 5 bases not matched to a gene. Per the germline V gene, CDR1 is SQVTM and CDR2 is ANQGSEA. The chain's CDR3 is CSPKREATDTQYF. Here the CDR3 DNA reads TGCAGCCCTAAGCGGGAGGCCACAGATACGCAGTATTTT.

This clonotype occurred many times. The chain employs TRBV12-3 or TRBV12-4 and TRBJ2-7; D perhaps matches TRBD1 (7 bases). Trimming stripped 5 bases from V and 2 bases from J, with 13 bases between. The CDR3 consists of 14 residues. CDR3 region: CASSVSGGTYEQYF. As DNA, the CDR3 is TGTGCCAGCAGTGTATCAGGGGGGACCTACGAGCAGTACTTC.

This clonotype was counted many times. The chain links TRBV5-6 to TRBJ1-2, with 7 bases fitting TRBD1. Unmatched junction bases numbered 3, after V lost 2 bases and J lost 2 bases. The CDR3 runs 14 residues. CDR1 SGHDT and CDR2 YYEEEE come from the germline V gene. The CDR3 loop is CASSFRQGNYGYTF. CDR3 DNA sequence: TGTGCCAGCAGCTTTCGACAGGGAAACTATGGCTACACCTTC.

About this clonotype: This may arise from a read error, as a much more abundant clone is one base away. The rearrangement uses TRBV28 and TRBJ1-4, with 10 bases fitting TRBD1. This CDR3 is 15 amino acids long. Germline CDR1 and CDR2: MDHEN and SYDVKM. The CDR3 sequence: CASREPGQGNVKLFF. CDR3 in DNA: TGTGCCAGCAGAGAACCGGGACAGGGGAATGTAAAACTGTTTTTT. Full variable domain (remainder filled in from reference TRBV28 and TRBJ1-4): DVKVTQSSRYLVKRTGEKVFLECVQDMDHENMFWYRQDPGLGLRLIYFSYDVKMKEKGDIPEGYSVSREKKERFSLILESASTNQTSMYLCASREPGQGNVKLFFGSGTQLSVL.

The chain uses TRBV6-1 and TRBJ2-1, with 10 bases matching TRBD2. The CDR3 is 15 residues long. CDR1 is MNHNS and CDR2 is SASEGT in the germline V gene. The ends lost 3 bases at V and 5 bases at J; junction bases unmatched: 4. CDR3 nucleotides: TGTGCCAGCAGTGAGCTAGCGGGGGAAAACAATGAGCAGTTCTTC. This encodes CASSELAGENNEQFF.

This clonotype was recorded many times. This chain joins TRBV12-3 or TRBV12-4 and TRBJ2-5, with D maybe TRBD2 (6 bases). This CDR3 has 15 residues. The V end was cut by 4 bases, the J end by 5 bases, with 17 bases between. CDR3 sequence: CASSSGTWVGETQYF. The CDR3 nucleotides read TGTGCCAGCAGTTCCGGGACTTGGGTAGGGGAGACCCAGTACTTC.

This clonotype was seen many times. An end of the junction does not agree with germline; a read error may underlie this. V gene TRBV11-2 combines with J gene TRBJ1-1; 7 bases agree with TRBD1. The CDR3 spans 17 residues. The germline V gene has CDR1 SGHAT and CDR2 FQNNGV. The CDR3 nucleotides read TGTGCCAGCAGCTTAGGAATAGCCGGGACAGTGAAAACTGAAGCTTTCTTT. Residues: CASSLGIAGTVKTEAFF.

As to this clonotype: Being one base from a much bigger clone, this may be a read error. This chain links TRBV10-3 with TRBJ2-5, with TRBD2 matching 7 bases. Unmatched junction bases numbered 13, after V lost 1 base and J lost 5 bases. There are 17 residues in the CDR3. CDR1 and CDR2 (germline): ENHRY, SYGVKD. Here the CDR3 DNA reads TGTGCCATCAGTGAGTTTCGGACTACCGCCGGGGGGGAGACCCAGTACTTC. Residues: CAISEFRTTAGGETQYF.

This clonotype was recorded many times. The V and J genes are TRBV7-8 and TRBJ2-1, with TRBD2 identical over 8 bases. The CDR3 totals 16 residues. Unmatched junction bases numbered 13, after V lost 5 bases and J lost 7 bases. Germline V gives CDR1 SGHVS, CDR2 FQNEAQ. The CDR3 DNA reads TGTGCCAGCAGCGCACCAGGGCAGCGGGAGTGGAATGAGCAGTTCTTC. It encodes CASSAPGQREWNEQFF.

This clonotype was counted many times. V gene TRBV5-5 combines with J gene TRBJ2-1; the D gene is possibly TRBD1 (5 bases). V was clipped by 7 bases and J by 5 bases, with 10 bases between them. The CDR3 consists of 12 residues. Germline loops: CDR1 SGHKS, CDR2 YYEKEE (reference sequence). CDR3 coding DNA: TGTGCCAGCTGCACAGGCGACAATGAGCAGTTCTTC. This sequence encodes CASCTGDNEQFF. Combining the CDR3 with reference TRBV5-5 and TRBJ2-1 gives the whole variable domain DAGVTQSPTHLIKTRGQQVTLRCSPISGHKSVSWYQQVLGQGPQFIFQYYEKEERGRGNFPDRFSARQFPNYSSELNVNALLLGDSALYLCASCTGDNEQFFGPGTRLTVL.

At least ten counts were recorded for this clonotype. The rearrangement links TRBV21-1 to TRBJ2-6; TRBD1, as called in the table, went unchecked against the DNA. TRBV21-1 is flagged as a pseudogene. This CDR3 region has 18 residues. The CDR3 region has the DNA TGTGCCAGCAGCAAAGTGGAGGACAGATTCCCTGGGGCCAACGTCCTGACTTTC. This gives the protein CASSKVEDRFPGANVLTF.

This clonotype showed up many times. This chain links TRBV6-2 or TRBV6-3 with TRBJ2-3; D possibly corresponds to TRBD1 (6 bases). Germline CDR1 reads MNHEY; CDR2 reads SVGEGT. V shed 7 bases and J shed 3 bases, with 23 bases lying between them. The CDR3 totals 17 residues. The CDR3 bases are TGTGCCAGCACTTTTTACTCGAGGGGGAGATTTACAGATACGCAGTATTTT. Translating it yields CASTFYSRGRFTDTQYF.

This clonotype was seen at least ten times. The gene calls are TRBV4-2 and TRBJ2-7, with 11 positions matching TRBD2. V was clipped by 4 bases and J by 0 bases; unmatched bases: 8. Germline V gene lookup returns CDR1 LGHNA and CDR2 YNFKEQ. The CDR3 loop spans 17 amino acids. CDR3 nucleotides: TGTGCCAGCAGCCTTGAAACTAGCGGGAGTTCCTCCTACGAGCAGTACTTC. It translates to CASSLETSGSSSYEQYF.

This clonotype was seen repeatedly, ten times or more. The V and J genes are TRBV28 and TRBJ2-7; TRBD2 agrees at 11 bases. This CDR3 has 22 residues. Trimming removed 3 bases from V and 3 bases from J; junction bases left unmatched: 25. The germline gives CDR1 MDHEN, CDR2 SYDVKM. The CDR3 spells CASSFVLAGGPSRRAGLYEQYF. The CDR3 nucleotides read TGTGCCAGCAGTTTCGTTTTAGCGGGAGGGCCCTCACGAAGAGCGGGACTCTACGAGCAGTACTTC.

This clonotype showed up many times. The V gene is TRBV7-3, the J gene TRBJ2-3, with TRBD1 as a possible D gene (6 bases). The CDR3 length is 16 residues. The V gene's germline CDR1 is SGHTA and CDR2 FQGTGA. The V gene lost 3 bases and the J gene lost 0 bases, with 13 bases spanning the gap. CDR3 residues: CASSFDGQRSTDTQYF. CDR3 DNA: TGTGCCAGCAGCTTCGACGGACAGCGCAGCACAGATACGCAGTATTTT.

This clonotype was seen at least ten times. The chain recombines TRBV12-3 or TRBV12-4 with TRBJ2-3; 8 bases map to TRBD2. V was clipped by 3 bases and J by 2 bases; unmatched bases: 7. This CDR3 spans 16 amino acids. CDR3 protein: CASSLAGGHITDTQYF. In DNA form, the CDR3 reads TGTGCCAGCAGTTTGGCGGGAGGACATATCACAGATACGCAGTATTTT.

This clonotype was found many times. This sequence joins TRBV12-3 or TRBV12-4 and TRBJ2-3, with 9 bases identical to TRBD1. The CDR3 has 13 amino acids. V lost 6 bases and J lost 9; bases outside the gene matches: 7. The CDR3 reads CASRDLGTGTQYF. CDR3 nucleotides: TGTGCCAGCAGAGACCTGGGGACAGGGACGCAGTATTTT.

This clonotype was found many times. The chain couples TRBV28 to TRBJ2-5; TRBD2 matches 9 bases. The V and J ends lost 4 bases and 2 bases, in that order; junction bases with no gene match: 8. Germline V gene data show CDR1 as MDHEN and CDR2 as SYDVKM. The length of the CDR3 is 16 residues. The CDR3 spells CASSWTSEPTQETQYF. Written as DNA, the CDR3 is TGTGCCAGCAGTTGGACTAGCGAACCAACACAAGAGACCCAGTACTTC.

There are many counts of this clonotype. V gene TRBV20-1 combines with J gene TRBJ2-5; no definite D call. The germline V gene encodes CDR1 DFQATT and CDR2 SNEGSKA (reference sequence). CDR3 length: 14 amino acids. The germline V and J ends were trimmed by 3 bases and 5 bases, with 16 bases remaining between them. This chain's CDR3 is CSASYGAFGETQYF. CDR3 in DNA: TGCAGTGCTAGTTACGGTGCGTTCGGGGAGACCCAGTACTTC.

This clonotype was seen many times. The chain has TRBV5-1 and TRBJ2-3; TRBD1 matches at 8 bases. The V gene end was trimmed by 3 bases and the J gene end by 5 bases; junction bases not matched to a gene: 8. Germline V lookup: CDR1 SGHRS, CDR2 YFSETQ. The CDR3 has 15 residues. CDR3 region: CASSSLQGDVDTQYF. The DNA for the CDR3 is TGCGCCAGCAGCTCCTTACAGGGGGACGTAGATACGCAGTATTTT.